This T cell receptor beta chain originates from a study of blood T cell repertoires in COVID-19. The wider study: Acute-phase and convalescent COVID-19 samples originated in the United States, Italy and Spain. PBMCs, B-cell-depleted T cells, or T cells provided the cDNA or gDNA that made up the material.

Per the germline V gene, CDR1 is SGHTA and CDR2 is FQGNSA. The V end lost 1 base, the J end lost 2 bases, and 11 bases lay between the germline ends. The CDR3 runs 16 residues. Libraries were prepared by immunoSEQ multiplex PCR; TCRdb keeps only in-frame clonotypes and omits some of them. The data contain under 55,000 clones, approximately 88% of them singletons. The chain employs TRBV7-2 and TRBJ2-2; the D is unclear. The TCR sequence derives from a human donor in a cohort sampled during active COVID-19. The specimen was peripheral blood. CDR3 in amino acids: CASSLEVRINTGELFF. As DNA, the CDR3 is TGTGCCAGCAGCTTAGAGGTCAGGATTAACACCGGGGAGCTGTTTTTT.